The present T cell receptor delta chain was sequenced within a study of Vδ1+ human thymocytes (dated by TCRdb to the late 2010s). At the level of the whole study: The study characterised mRNA-level TRG and TRD CDR3 repertoires of highly purified Vdelta1+ thymocytes from young children as a data resource. Validation of the multiplex-based CDR3 amplicon strategy against 5'RACE-based CDR3 amplicon generation methods had been performed previously.

General study outcomes and caveats: Numerous TRG clonotypes were shared among donors (up to about 6.9x10^3), while TRD repertoires were essentially private (a maximum of about 100 shared). Although sort purity was high, roughly 20% of thymic TRD sequences were Vdelta2 (with a few Vdelta3), in contrast to the peripheral blood Vdelta1+ controls. The use of highly purified populations and single-cell validation was advised by the authors, since misinterpretation of bulk repertoire data could be caused by unexpected Vdelta2 sequences. Thymic TRG and TRD repertoires appeared highly polyclonal with Gaussian CDR3 length distributions, unlike oligoclonal peripheral blood repertoires. Donors did not cluster by age or sex, so the analyses were not stratified by age or sex.

Worth noting for this clone: The antigen it binds to is not known. No much larger clonotype is one base removed from it; base qualities were not supplied.

RNA was extracted with the RNeasy mini kit and reverse transcribed using Superscript III. Multiplex PCR was used to generate CDR3 amplicons, with pooled V-gene forward primers and a constant-region reverse primer carrying Illumina adaptor overhangs. After gel purification, the amplicons were indexed with Nextera index primers over approximately 8 extra PCR cycles and then purified using AMPure XP beads. The libraries were sequenced on an Illumina MiSeq using paired-end 250 bp reads, dual indexing and an approximately 20% PhiX spike-in. Under the source paper's analysis protocol: FastQC was used to check read quality, and ea-utils fastq-join was used to merge TRG read pairs. IMGT/HighV-QUEST was used to annotate sequences, retaining only productive sequences with an unambiguous V-gene assignment, and each clonotype was defined by an identical CDR3 sequence. Downstream analysis used VDJtools 1.1.1, tcR 2.2.3, Treemap and vegan Shannon diversity in R 3.4.4. Clonotypes were called again by TCRdb from the public reads via CATT, and duplicate nucleotide sequences were then merged into one entry. The V and J calls were not made by the authors but by TCRdb's processing. This sample is represented by around 60,000 delta-chain clones; over 12% of them were singletons. The ten largest clones take up approximately 0.4% of the sample.

Via the germline V gene, CDR1 is TSWWSYY and CDR2 QGS. The CDR3 numbers 19 residues from cysteine through phenylalanine. The CDR3 DNA has 57 bases and is translated from base 1. Here V drops 0 bases and J drops 1 base, and the junction holds 12 bases not matched to any gene. Thymic samples were depleted of alphabeta T cells, then CD3+ TCRVdelta1+ TCRVdelta2- thymocytes were FACS-sorted. Sorted Vdelta1+ thymocyte purity ranged from about 97% to 99.6%. The thymic specimens were obtained from fewer than ten paediatric patients, aged about 5 days to 15 months, who were having corrective cardiac surgery. Thymic tissue was dispersed and mononuclear cells isolated on a Histopaque-1077 density gradient. For staining, the antibodies used were anti-TCRVdelta1 clone TS8.2, anti-TCRVdelta2 clone B6, anti-CD3 clone HIT3a and anti-TCRalphabeta clone IP26.

Recombination joined TRDV1 with TRDJ1, with 9 bases matching TRDD3. This TCR was recovered from a girl under two years old who had congenital heart surgery. The sample was Vdelta1+ gamma-delta thymocytes from the thymus. According to the study, the label for this sample's cell subset or site signals: FACS-sorted CD3+ TCRalphabeta- TCRVdelta1+ TCRVdelta2- thymocytes. The CDR3 in this case is CALGELLGYRGYGTDKLIF. The DNA sequence reads TGTGCTCTTGGGGAACTGCTCGGCTATAGGGGATACGGCACCGATAAACTCATCTTT.